The rows below give T cell receptor beta chains drawn from one sample of a study of a mutant IDH1 vaccine in newly diagnosed glioma. Antigen specificity for these receptors is unknown. The assay was immunoSEQ multiplex PCR, and TCRdb's table has in-frame clones only and misses some. This sample has some 40,000 clones; over 70% occur once, and the top ten carry approximately 9.1%. The input for sequencing was PBMCs, taken from a glioma patient whose treatment included an IDH1 peptide vaccine. These receptors were taken from a man aged 35 to 55 with glioma. The CDR3 runs from the conserved cysteine through the conserved F or W. The D gene is left open where the match is weak. The size of a clone is reported for some rows only, either as once, few or many, or as a class for expanded clones.

cdr3_aa: CASSLRQKSSEQYF; cdr3_nt: TGTGCCAGCAGCTTACGACAAAAATCCTCCGAGCAGTACTTC; clone_size: NA; j_call: TRBJ2-7; cdr3_length: 14; d_call: NA; v_call: TRBV5-8
cdr3_aa: CASRGGGRDRELFF; cdr3_nt: TGCGCCAGCCGAGGGGGGGGTAGGGACCGGGAGCTGTTTTTT; clone_size: NA; j_call: TRBJ2-2; cdr3_length: 14; d_call: NA; v_call: TRBV10-2
cdr3_aa: CSVLTGGPTYEQYF; cdr3_nt: TGCAGCGTTTTAACAGGGGGCCCCACCTACGAGCAGTACTTC; clone_size: few; j_call: TRBJ2-7; cdr3_length: 14; d_call: TRBD1; v_call: TRBV29-1
cdr3_aa: CASSLLGLGGGPYNEQFF; cdr3_nt: TGCGCCAGCAGCCTACTGGGTTTAGGGGGAGGGCCCTACAATGAGCAGTTCTTC; clone_size: NA; j_call: TRBJ2-1; cdr3_length: 18; d_call: NA; v_call: TRBV5-1
cdr3_aa: CASSAGQGAETQYF; cdr3_nt: TGTGCCAGCAGCGCCGGACAGGGCGCGGAGACCCAGTACTTC; clone_size: NA; j_call: TRBJ2-5; cdr3_length: 14; d_call: TRBD1; v_call: TRBV7-9
cdr3_aa: CASTPDTGELFF; cdr3_nt: TGTGCCAGCACGCCGGACACCGGGGAGCTGTTTTTT; clone_size: NA; j_call: TRBJ2-2; cdr3_length: 12; d_call: NA; v_call: TRBV7-9
cdr3_aa: CATRGTANHYGYTF; cdr3_nt: TGTGCCACGCGAGGGACCGCCAACCACTATGGCTACACCTTC; clone_size: once; j_call: TRBJ1-2; cdr3_length: 14; d_call: NA; v_call: TRBV15
cdr3_aa: CASREVTGNTIYF; cdr3_nt: TGTGCCAGCAGGGAAGTGACTGGAAACACCATATATTTT; clone_size: NA; j_call: TRBJ1-3; cdr3_length: 13; d_call: NA; v_call: TRBV27
cdr3_aa: CASSQFPTSWNTGELFF; cdr3_nt: TGTGCCAGCAGCCAATTCCCTACTAGCTGGAACACCGGGGAGCTGTTTTTT; clone_size: NA; j_call: TRBJ2-2; cdr3_length: 17; d_call: NA; v_call: TRBV14
cdr3_aa: CASSLRGGTEAFF; cdr3_nt: TGCGCCAGCAGCCTCAGGGGGGGCACTGAAGCTTTCTTT; clone_size: few; j_call: TRBJ1-1; cdr3_length: 13; d_call: TRBD1; v_call: TRBV5-1
cdr3_aa: CASSLAGGWGYTF; cdr3_nt: TGTGCCAGCAGTTTAGCTGGGGGCTGGGGCTACACCTTC; clone_size: NA; j_call: TRBJ1-2; cdr3_length: 13; d_call: NA; v_call: TRBV28
cdr3_aa: CASSLEGGNTGELFF; cdr3_nt: TGTGCCAGCAGCTTAGAAGGCGGTAACACCGGGGAGCTGTTTTTT; clone_size: NA; j_call: TRBJ2-2; cdr3_length: 15; d_call: NA; v_call: TRBV5-8
cdr3_aa: CASSILAGDTDTQYF; cdr3_nt: TGTGCCAGTAGTATTCTGGCGGGAGATACAGATACGCAGTATTTT; clone_size: once; j_call: TRBJ2-3; cdr3_length: 15; d_call: TRBD2; v_call: TRBV19
cdr3_aa: CSARQLDRYTF; cdr3_nt: TGCAGTGCTAGACAACTGGATCGCTACACCTTC; clone_size: NA; j_call: TRBJ1-2; cdr3_length: 11; d_call: NA; v_call: TRBV20-1